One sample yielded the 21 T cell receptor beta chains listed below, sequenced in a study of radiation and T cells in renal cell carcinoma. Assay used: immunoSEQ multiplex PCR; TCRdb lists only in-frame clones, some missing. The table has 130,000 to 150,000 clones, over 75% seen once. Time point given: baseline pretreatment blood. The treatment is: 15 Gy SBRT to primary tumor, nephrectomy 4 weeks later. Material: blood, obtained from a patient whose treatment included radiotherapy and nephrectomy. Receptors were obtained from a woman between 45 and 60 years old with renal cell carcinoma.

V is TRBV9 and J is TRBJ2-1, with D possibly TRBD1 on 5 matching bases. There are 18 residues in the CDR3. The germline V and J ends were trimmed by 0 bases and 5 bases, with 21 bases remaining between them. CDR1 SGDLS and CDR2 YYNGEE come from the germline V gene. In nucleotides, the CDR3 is TGTGCCAGCAGCGTAGAATTGTTCAGCAGGGATACGCACAATGAGCAGTTCTTC. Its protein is CASSVELFSRDTHNEQFF.

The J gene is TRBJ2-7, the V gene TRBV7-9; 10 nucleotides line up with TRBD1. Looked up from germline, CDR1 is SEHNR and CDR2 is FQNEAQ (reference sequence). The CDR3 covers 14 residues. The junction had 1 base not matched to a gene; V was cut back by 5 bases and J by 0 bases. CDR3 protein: CASSRTGGSYEQYF. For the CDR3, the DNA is TGTGCCAGCAGCCGGACAGGGGGCTCCTACGAGCAGTACTTC.

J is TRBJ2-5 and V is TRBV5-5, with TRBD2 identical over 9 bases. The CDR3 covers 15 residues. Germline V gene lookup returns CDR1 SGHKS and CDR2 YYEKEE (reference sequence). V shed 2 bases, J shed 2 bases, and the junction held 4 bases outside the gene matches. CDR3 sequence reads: CASSFLAGLQETQYF. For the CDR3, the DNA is TGTGCCAGCAGCTTTCTAGCGGGGTTACAAGAGACCCAGTACTTC.

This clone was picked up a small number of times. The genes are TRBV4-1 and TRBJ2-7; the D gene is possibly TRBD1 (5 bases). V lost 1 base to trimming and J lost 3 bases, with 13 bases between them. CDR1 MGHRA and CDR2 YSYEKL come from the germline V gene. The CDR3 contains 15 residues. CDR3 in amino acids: CASSQGVPGNYEQYF. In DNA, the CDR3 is TGCGCCAGCAGCCAAGGTGTGCCAGGGAACTACGAGCAGTACTTC.

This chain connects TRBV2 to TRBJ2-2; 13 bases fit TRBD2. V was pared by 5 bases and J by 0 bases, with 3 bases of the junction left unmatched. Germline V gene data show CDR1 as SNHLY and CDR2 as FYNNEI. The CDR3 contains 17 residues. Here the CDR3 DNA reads TGTGCCAGCAGTCGACTAGCGGGGGGATCGAACACCGGGGAGCTGTTTTTT. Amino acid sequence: CASSRLAGGSNTGELFF.

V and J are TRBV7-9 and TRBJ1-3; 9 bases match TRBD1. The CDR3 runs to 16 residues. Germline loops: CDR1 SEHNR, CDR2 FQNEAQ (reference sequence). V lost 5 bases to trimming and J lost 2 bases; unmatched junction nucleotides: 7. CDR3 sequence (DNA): TGTGCCAGCAGCGCCCGGGACAGGGATGCTGGAAACACCATATATTTT. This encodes CASSARDRDAGNTIYF.

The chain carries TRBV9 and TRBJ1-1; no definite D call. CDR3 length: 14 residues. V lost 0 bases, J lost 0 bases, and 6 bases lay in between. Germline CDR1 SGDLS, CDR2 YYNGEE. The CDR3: CASSVAGMNTEAFF. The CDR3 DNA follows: TGTGCCAGCAGCGTAGCCGGGATGAACACTGAAGCTTTCTTT.

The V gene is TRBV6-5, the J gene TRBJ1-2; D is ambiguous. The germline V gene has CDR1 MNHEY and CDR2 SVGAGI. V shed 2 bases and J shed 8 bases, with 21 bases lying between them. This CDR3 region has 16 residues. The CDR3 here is CASSYPKGSSLKGYTF. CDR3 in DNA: TGTGCCAGCAGTTACCCCAAGGGCTCGTCTCTGAAGGGCTACACCTTC.

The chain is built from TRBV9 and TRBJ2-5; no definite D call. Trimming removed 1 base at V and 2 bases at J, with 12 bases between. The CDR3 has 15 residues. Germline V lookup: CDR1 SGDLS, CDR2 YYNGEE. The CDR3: CASSVSPDFQETQYF. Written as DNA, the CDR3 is TGTGCCAGCAGCGTATCCCCCGACTTTCAAGAGACCCAGTACTTC. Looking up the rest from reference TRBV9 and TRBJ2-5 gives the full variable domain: DSGVTQTPKHLITATGQRVTLRCSPRSGDLSVYWYQQSLDQGLQFLIQYYNGEERAKGNILERFSAQQFPDLHSELNLSSLELGDSALYFCASSVSPDFQETQYFGPGTRLLVL.

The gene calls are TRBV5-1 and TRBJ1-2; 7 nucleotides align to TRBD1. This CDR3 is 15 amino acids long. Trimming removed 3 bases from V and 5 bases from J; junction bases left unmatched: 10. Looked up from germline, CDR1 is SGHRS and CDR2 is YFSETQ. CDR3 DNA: TGCGCCAGCAGCTCCCTAGGGGACAGCGTGTATGGCTACACCTTC. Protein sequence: CASSSLGDSVYGYTF.

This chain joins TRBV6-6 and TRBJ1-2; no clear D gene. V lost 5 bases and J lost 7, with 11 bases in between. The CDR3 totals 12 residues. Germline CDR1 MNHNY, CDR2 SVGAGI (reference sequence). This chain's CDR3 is CASSNILGGYTF. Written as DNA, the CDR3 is TGTGCCAGCAGTAATATTTTGGGTGGCTACACCTTC.

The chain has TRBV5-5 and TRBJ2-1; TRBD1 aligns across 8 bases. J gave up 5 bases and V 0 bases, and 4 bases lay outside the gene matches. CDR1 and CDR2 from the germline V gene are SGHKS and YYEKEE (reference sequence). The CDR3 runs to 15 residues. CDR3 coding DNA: TGTGCCAGCAGCTTGGGGACAGGGAACCACAATGAGCAGTTCTTC. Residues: CASSLGTGNHNEQFF.

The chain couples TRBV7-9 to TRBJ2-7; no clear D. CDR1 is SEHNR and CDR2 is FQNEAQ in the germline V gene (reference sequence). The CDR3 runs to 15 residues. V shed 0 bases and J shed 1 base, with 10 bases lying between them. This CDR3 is CASSLAGRRSYEQYF. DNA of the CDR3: TGTGCCAGCAGCTTAGCAGGCAGGCGTTCCTACGAGCAGTACTTC.

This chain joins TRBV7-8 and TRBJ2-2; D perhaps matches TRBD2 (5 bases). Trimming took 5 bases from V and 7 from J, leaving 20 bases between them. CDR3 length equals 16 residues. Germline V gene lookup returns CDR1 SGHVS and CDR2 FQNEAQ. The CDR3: CASSQSRQAGGGELFF. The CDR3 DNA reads TGTGCCAGCAGCCAAAGCAGGCAGGCCGGAGGCGGGGAGCTGTTTTTT.

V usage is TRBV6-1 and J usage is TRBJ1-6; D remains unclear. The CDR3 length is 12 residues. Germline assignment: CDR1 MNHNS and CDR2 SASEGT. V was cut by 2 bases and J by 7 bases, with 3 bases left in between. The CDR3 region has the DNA TGTGCCAGCAGTGAATCCAATTCACCCCTCCACTTT. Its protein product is CASSESNSPLHF.

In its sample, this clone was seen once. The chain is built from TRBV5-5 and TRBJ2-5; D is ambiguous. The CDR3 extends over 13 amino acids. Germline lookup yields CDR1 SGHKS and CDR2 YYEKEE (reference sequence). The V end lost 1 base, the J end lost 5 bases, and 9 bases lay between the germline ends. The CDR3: CASSLWPEETQYF. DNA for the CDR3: TGTGCCAGCAGCTTGTGGCCTGAGGAGACCCAGTACTTC.

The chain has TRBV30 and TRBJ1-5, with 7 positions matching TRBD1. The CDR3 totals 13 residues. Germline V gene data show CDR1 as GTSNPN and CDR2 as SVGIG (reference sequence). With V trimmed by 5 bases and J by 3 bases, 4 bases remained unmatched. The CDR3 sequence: CAWGGTANQPQHF. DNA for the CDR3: TGTGCCTGGGGGGGGACAGCCAATCAGCCCCAGCATTTT. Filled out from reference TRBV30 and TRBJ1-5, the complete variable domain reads SQTIHQWPATLVQPVGSPLSLECTVEGTSNPNLYWYRQAAGRGLQLLFYSVGIGQISSEVPQNLSASRPQDRQFILSSKKLLLSDSGFYLCAWGGTANQPQHFGDGTRLSIL.

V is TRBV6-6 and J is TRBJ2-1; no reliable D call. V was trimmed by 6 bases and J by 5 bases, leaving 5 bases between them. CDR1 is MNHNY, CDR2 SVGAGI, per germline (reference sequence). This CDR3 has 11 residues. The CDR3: CASRLNNEQFF. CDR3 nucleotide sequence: TGTGCCAGCAGACTAAACAATGAGCAGTTCTTC.

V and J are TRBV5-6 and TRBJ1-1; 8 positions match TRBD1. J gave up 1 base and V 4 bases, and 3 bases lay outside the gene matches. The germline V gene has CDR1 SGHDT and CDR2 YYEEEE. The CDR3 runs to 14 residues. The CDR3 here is CASSEDRGNTEAFF. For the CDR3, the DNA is TGTGCCAGCAGCGAAGACAGGGGGAACACTGAAGCTTTCTTT.

The CDR3 DNA sequence: TGTGCCAGTACCTCGTGGGGGAGGAGACAGGGATTCGCTGAAGCTTTCTTT. This translates into CASTSWGRRQGFAEAFF. The V call is TRBV19, the J call TRBJ1-1; 7 nucleotides line up with TRBD1. There are 17 residues in the CDR3. V dropped 7 bases and J dropped 6; count of bases not matched to a gene: 20. Germline CDR1 is LNHDA and CDR2 is SQIVND (reference sequence).

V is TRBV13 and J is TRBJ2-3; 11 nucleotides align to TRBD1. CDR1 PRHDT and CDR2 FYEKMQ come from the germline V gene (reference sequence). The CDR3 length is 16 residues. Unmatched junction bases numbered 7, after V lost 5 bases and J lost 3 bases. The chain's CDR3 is CASSIPDRGLTDTQYF. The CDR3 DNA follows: TGTGCCAGCAGCATCCCGGACAGGGGGCTGACAGATACGCAGTATTTT.